This passage covers 9 T cell receptor beta chains from one sample sequenced in a study of blood T cell repertoires in COVID-19. Clones were sequenced by immunoSEQ multiplex PCR, and TCRdb holds only the in-frame ones, with some missing. The data hold around 77,000 clones, with over 85% observed a single time. Material: peripheral blood. Receptors were obtained from a woman older than 75 with active or convalescent COVID-19.

The V gene is TRBV2, the J gene TRBJ2-5, with D perhaps TRBD2 (6 bases). Germline V gene data show CDR1 as SNHLY and CDR2 as FYNNEI. V was pared by 4 bases and J by 5 bases, with 17 bases between. The CDR3 is made up of 15 amino acids. In nucleotides, the CDR3 is TGTGCCAGCAGTGGAGTAGCGGTCCAGACGGAGACCCAGTACTTC. Protein: CASSGVAVQTETQYF.

The gene calls are TRBV19 and TRBJ2-1; TRBD2 aligns across 9 bases. The CDR3 contains 15 residues. Trimming took 3 bases from V and 7 from J; bases not matched to a gene: 7. CDR1 and CDR2 (germline): LNHDA, SQIVND (reference sequence). The CDR3 coding sequence is TGTGCCAGTAGTATCTTTCTAGCGGGGCGGAATGAGCAGTTCTTC. Amino acid sequence: CASSIFLAGRNEQFF.

V usage is TRBV12-3 or TRBV12-4 and J usage is TRBJ1-1; D is unresolved. The CDR3 has 13 residues. Trimming removed 5 bases at V and 6 bases at J, with 13 bases between. CDR3 region: CASSPPGSPEAFF. The CDR3 coding sequence is TGTGCCAGCAGTCCCCCGGGGTCCCCTGAAGCTTTCTTT.

The chain employs TRBV6-1 and TRBJ1-6, with D possibly TRBD1 on 5 matching bases. Germline V gene data show CDR1 as MNHNS and CDR2 as SASEGT. This CDR3 comprises 15 residues. Deletions cut 2 bases from V and 10 bases from J, with 15 bases between. DNA for the CDR3: TGTGCCAGCAGTGAAATATACAGGTTTGGGTCACCCCTCCACTTT. The encoded protein is CASSEIYRFGSPLHF.

This clone has only one observation. The V gene is TRBV28, the J gene TRBJ2-3; 8 bases are shared with TRBD2. Germline lookup yields CDR1 MDHEN and CDR2 SYDVKM. The CDR3 spans 15 residues. After removal of 5 bases from V and 3 bases from J, the junction contained 7 bases not matched to a gene. CDR3 protein: CASSLPGGVTDTQYF. The CDR3 DNA is TGTGCCAGCAGTCTACCCGGGGGGGTTACAGATACGCAGTATTTT.

The chain joins TRBV12-5 to TRBJ2-1; TRBD2 matches 7 bases. This CDR3 is built from 17 residues. Trimming took 0 bases from V and 3 from J; bases not matched to a gene: 8. Germline CDR1 is LGHNT and CDR2 is FRNRAP. The CDR3 spells CASGLVRGGGGYNEQFF. In DNA, the CDR3 is TGTGCTAGTGGTTTGGTACGGGGTGGCGGGGGCTACAATGAGCAGTTCTTC.

The V call is TRBV12-5, the J call TRBJ2-1; 7 bases match TRBD2. CDR1 is LGHNT, CDR2 FRNRAP, per germline. The CDR3 consists of 14 residues. The trim removed 3 bases at V and 3 bases at J, leaving 2 bases unmatched. As DNA, the CDR3 is TGTGCTAGTGGTTTTGGGGGGGACTACAATGAGCAGTTCTTC. Translation: CASGFGGDYNEQFF.

The rearrangement links TRBV29-1 to TRBJ1-1; D is perhaps TRBD1 (6 bases). Germline V CDR1 and CDR2: SQVTM, ANQGSEA. Trimming pared 4 bases from V and 1 base from J, leaving 13 bases between. The CDR3 length is 14 residues. In nucleotides, the CDR3 is TGCAGCGTTGGGGGCAGGGGCCAGAACACTGAAGCTTTCTTT. Translated: CSVGGRGQNTEAFF.

In regard to this clone: The junction departs from germline at one end; a sequencing error may be responsible. The chain uses TRBV28 and TRBJ1-1; 7 positions agree with TRBD1. This CDR3 has 12 residues. Germline CDR1 and CDR2: MDHEN and SYDVKM. CDR3 sequence reads: CASTTGNPEAFF. The CDR3 region has the DNA TGTGCCAGCACGACAGGGAACCCTGAAGCTTTCTTT. The full variable domain, rest sourced from reference TRBV28 and TRBJ1-1, is DVKVTQSSRYLVKRTGEKVFLECVQDMDHENMFWYRQDPGLGLRLIYFSYDVKMKEKGDIPEGYSVSREKKERFSLILESASTNQTSMYLCASTTGNPEAFFGQGTRLTVV.